This TCR beta chain was sequenced in a study of prognosis after radiotherapy for stage I lung cancer. Study context: Stage I non-small cell lung cancer cases were enrolled from early 2018 through early 2019. The study recorded distant metastases in a handful of patients (median about seven months) after radiotherapy and no significant progression in more than twelve. Of the enrolled patients, about 15 had newly diagnosed primary stage I lung tumors, while four or five had oligometastatic NSCLC following surgical resection of the primary tumor.

CDR3 length equals 14 residues. With 1 base removed from V and 0 bases from J, the gap between germline ends came to 5 bases. Germline V gene data show CDR1 as SGHTS and CDR2 as YDEGEE. This clonotype is medium-sized within its sample. Its antigen remains unknown. Researchers used two-round multiplex PCR to amplify TCR beta CDR3 starting from genomic DNA. The first PCR round targeted every TRBV and TRBJ gene with specific primers. MiXCR, applied by TCRdb to the multiplex PCR reads, yields one record per CDR3 protein. The table lists approximately 13,000 distinct CDR3 sequences, roughly 31% of them singletons, with about 30% in the top ten. Study-level findings and limits: Reportedly, TRBV and TRBJ gene usage varied with metastasis presence.

This sequence joins TRBV5-8 and TRBJ1-3, with no clear D. The receptor was derived from a donor over 45 with non-small cell lung cancer. This specimen was PBMCs, taken before or after stereotactic body radiation therapy (not recorded which). The CDR3 sequence is CASSLSHSGNTIYF. For the CDR3, the DNA is TGTGCCAGCAGCTTGAGCCACTCTGGAAACACCATATATTTT. Together with reference TRBV5-8 and TRBJ1-3, the CDR3 gives the full variable domain: EAGVTQSPTHLIKTRGQQATLRCSPISGHTSVYWYQQALGLGLQFLLWYDEGEERNRGNFPPRFSGRQFPNYSSELNVNALELEDSALYLCASSLSHSGNTIYFGEGSWLTVV.